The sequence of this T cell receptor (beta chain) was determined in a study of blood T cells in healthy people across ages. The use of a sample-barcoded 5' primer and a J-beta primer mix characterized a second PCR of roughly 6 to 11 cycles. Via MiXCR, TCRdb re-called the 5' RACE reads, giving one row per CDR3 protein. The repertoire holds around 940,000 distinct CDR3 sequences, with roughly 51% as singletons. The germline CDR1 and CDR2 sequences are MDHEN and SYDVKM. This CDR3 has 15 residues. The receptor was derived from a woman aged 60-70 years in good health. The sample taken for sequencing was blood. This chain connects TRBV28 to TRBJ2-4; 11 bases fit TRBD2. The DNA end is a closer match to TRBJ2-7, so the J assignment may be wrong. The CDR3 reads CASSPISGRVNEQYF. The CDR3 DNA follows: TGTGCCAGCAGCCCTATTAGCGGGAGGGTCAACGAGCAGTACTTC.